This note documents a single TCR beta chain sequence. This entry comes from a study of T-cell reconstitution after alpha-beta-depleted transplantation in children. Using unique molecular identifiers, the investigators prepared the TCRbeta library. TCRdb re-called the PCR reads through MiXCR, storing one row per CDR3 protein. This table holds around 380,000 distinct CDR3 sequences, approximately 10% found once. After removal of 4 bases from V and 2 bases from J, the junction contained 9 bases not matched to a gene. This CDR3 has 16 residues. Germline CDR1 reads SGHDT; CDR2 reads YYEEEE. Material: PBMCs from the stem cell graft donor, obtained from the stem cell graft. The V call is TRBV5-6, the J call TRBJ2-5; 9 positions agree with TRBD1. The sequence came from a human donor who donated a stem cell graft to a child with acute myeloid leukemia. In DNA, the CDR3 is TGTGCCAGCAGCGGGGGACAGGGCCTAGGTCAAGAGACCCAGTACTTC. Protein sequence: CASSGGQGLGQETQYF.